A single sample gave rise to the 23 T cell receptor beta chains below, sequenced in a study of liver allograft versus peripheral blood T cells. Study-level background: Recipients' peripheral blood served as the comparator for T cell receptor repertoires in transplanted livers.

TCRdb re-called the reads with MiXCR, one entry per CDR3 protein. The sample contains about 350 distinct CDR3 sequences, about a sixth of which appear only once. The receptors shown here come from a human patient who had a liver transplant. Some T cells may be transferred from the graft donor.

The chain combines TRBV19 with TRBJ2-7; tentatively, D is TRBD1 or TRBD2 (5 bases each). The CDR3 totals 16 residues. Trimming took 5 bases from V and 7 from J, leaving 24 bases between them. Germline V gives CDR1 LNHDA, CDR2 SQIVND (reference sequence). The CDR3 here is CASSPRQNPRAVEQYF. The CDR3 nucleotides are TGTGCCAGTAGTCCCCGACAGAACCCGAGGGCGGTGGAGCAGTACTTC.

The chain links TRBV4-2 to TRBJ2-5, with 10 bases aligning to TRBD1. V shed 0 bases and J 5 bases; nucleotides not matched to a gene: 6. Looked up from germline, CDR1 is LGHNA and CDR2 is YNFKEQ. The CDR3 spans 16 residues. CDR3: CASSQEGTGAEETQYF. The CDR3 region has the DNA TGTGCCAGCAGCCAAGAGGGGACAGGGGCTGAGGAGACCCAGTACTTC.

Relative to its sample, this clonotype is medium-sized (0.01 to 0.1%). The rearrangement uses TRBV20-1 and TRBJ2-7; D gene ambiguous. This CDR3 region has 12 residues. The V gene's germline CDR1 is DFQATT and CDR2 SNEGSKA (reference sequence). V gave up 3 bases and J gave up 3 bases, with 9 bases separating them. The chain's CDR3 is CSASRQVYEQYF. The DNA of the CDR3 is TGCAGTGCTAGCAGGCAGGTCTACGAGCAGTACTTC.

By frequency in the sample, this clonotype is large. The chain carries TRBV6-5 and TRBJ2-7, with D tentatively TRBD1 (5 bases). V lost 6 bases and J 2 bases, leaving 14 bases between the germline ends. This CDR3 is 14 amino acids long. CDR1 and CDR2 (germline): MNHEY, SVGAGI. The CDR3 protein is CASRKGFGTYEQYV. In DNA, the CDR3 is TGTGCCAGCAGAAAGGGGTTTGGGACCTACGAGCAGTACGTC.

Relative to its sample, this clonotype is large. The CDR3 coding sequence is TGTGCCAGCAGTTACCCAGCGATGGGGGGCGCCCTGGATGAGCAGTTCTTC. Residues: CASSYPAMGGALDEQFF. The V and J genes are TRBV6-6 and TRBJ2-1; either TRBD1 or TRBD2 may fit D (6 bases each). CDR1 and CDR2 (germline): MNHNY, SVGAGI (reference sequence). The CDR3 runs to 17 residues. Trimming left V 2 bases short and J 8 bases short, with 22 bases between.

By proportion, this clonotype is medium-sized (0.01 to 0.1%). The chain employs TRBV6-6 and TRBJ2-3; a possible D gene is TRBD2 (6 bases). Trimming pared 6 bases from V and 3 bases from J, leaving 19 bases between. The germline CDR1 and CDR2 sequences are MNHNY and SVGAGI (reference sequence). The CDR3 has 16 amino acids. The CDR3 protein is CASRTAQEGPTDTQYF. The CDR3 DNA sequence: TGTGCCAGCAGGACCGCCCAGGAGGGTCCGACAGATACGCAGTATTTT.

This clonotype counts as large. The chain links TRBV24-1 to TRBJ2-7, with 10 nucleotides matching TRBD1. This CDR3 comprises 17 residues. Germline V gives CDR1 KGHDR, CDR2 SFDVKD. V gave up 0 bases and J gave up 5 bases; unmatched junction bases: 9. The CDR3 region is CATSDLFSGQGIHEQYV. As DNA, the CDR3 is TGTGCCACCAGTGATTTGTTCTCGGGACAGGGGATCCACGAGCAGTACGTC.

This clonotype is labeled large. The chain combines TRBV7-9 with TRBJ1-1; D is undetermined. With 1 base removed from V and 1 base from J, the gap between germline ends came to 4 bases. The CDR3 covers 13 residues. Germline CDR1 SEHNR, CDR2 FQNEAQ (reference sequence). In DNA form, the CDR3 reads TGTGCCAGCAGCTTAGAGCAGAACACTGAAGCTTTCTTT. Amino acids: CASSLEQNTEAFF.

This clonotype is deemed large. This chain uses TRBV19 with TRBJ1-1; D is perhaps TRBD1 (6 bases). This CDR3 spans 16 amino acids. Trimming stripped 3 bases from V and 5 bases from J, with 19 bases between. Germline CDR1 is LNHDA and CDR2 is SQIVND (reference sequence). CDR3 sequence reads: CASSIGGDMLTTEAFF. As DNA, the CDR3 is TGTGCCAGTAGTATTGGTGGGGACATGCTGACGACTGAAGCTTTCTTT.

By share of the sample, this clonotype is medium-sized (0.01 to 0.1%). J is TRBJ2-6 and V is TRBV5-6; D is ambiguous. The V end was cut by 4 bases, the J end by 3 bases, with 11 bases between. This CDR3 contains 15 residues. Germline V gene sequence: CDR1 SGHDT, CDR2 YYEEEE. The CDR3 region has the DNA TGTGCCAGCAGCGACGGTGGATATGGGGCCAACGTCCTGACTTTC. It specifies CASSDGGYGANVLTF.

This clonotype is labeled large. This chain connects TRBV15 to TRBJ2-6, with D hard to call. The germline V gene encodes CDR1 LNHNV and CDR2 YYDKDF (reference sequence). V was clipped by 6 bases and J by 1 base, with 13 bases between them. The CDR3 has 16 residues. CDR3 in amino acids: CATSVYGVSGANVLTF. DNA for the CDR3: TGTGCCACCAGTGTGTACGGAGTTTCTGGGGCCAACGTCCTGACTTTC.

This clonotype counts as large (0.1 to 1%). The rearrangement joins TRBV6-5 to TRBJ2-2; TRBD2 matches at 7 bases. The trim removed 2 bases at V and 9 bases at J, leaving 3 bases unmatched. The length of the CDR3 is 13 residues. Looked up from germline, CDR1 is MNHEY and CDR2 is SVGAGI. CDR3 nucleotides: TGTGCCAGCAGTTACCTGACTAGCAGGGAGCTGTTTTTT. Its protein is CASSYLTSRELFF.

This clonotype is deemed medium-sized. This chain uses TRBV9 with TRBJ1-4; D call uncertain. Germline loops: CDR1 SGDLS, CDR2 YYNGEE. This CDR3 spans 17 amino acids. V dropped 4 bases and J dropped 0 bases, with 16 bases sitting between them. CDR3: CASSTADGGATNEKLFF. CDR3 nucleotides: TGTGCCAGCAGCACCGCCGACGGAGGAGCAACTAATGAAAAACTGTTTTTT.

By proportion, this clonotype is medium-sized. V is TRBV7-9 and J is TRBJ2-3; 11 positions match TRBD2. The CDR3 has 15 amino acids. CDR1 and CDR2 (germline): SEHNR, FQNEAQ (reference sequence). The V gene end was trimmed by 0 bases and the J gene end by 7 bases; junction bases not matched to a gene: 3. The CDR3, as DNA: TGTGCCAGCAGCTTAGCCGGGACTAGCGGTAATACGCAGTATTTT. Translating gives CASSLAGTSGNTQYF.

V usage is TRBV5-5 and J usage is TRBJ1-5, with D possibly being TRBD1 (6 bases). Germline loops: CDR1 SGHKS, CDR2 YYEKEE (reference sequence). V shed 2 bases and J shed 5 bases, with 14 bases lying between them. This CDR3 is built from 15 residues. The CDR3 coding sequence is TGTGCCAGCAGCTTTCAACGGGGGGGCGATCAGCCCCAGCATTTT. As protein: CASSFQRGGDQPQHF.

This clonotype appeared a single time. This likely traces to a read error, being one base from a far larger clone. The chain recombines TRBV10-3 with TRBJ1-2; perhaps TRBD1 as D (6 bases). The CDR3 is 13 amino acids. V lost 6 bases, J lost 5 bases, and 13 bases lay in between. Germline V CDR1 and CDR2: ENHRY, SYGVKD. CDR3 DNA: TGTGCCATCAGCCCTAGGGGGGGGTATGGCTACACCTTC. Protein: CAISPRGGYGYTF.

By frequency in the sample, this clonotype is medium-sized (0.01 to 0.1%). The CDR3 sequence: CASSSLKGGGETQYF. The CDR3 DNA is TGTGCCAGCAGTTCCCTAAAAGGGGGAGGGGAGACCCAGTACTTC. The V and J genes are TRBV6-5 and TRBJ2-5, with D tentatively TRBD2 (7 bases). Trimming removed 4 bases from V and 5 bases from J, with 17 bases in between. The CDR3 covers 15 residues. CDR1 MNHEY and CDR2 SVGAGI come from the germline V gene.

Sample share makes this clonotype large. V usage is TRBV12-3 or TRBV12-4 and J usage is TRBJ2-2; 11 nucleotides match TRBD2. The V gene end was trimmed by 5 bases and the J gene end by 7 bases; junction bases not matched to a gene: 9. The CDR3 covers 16 residues. The CDR3 sequence: CASSIGTSGPNGELFF. CDR3 in DNA: TGTGCCAGCAGTATCGGGACTAGCGGCCCTAACGGGGAGCTGTTTTTT.

This clonotype is classed as large. The V and J genes are TRBV6-5 and TRBJ1-6; 7 positions match TRBD1. J was trimmed by 6 bases and V by 2 bases; bases with no gene match: 4. This CDR3 contains 15 residues. CDR1 is MNHEY and CDR2 is SVGAGI in the germline V gene. The CDR3 reads CASSYRDSRNSPLHF. The CDR3 DNA reads TGTGCCAGCAGTTACCGGGACAGTCGTAATTCACCCCTCCACTTT.

This clonotype ranks as large. V gene TRBV24-1 combines with J gene TRBJ2-2, with unresolved D. This CDR3 is 16 amino acids long. Germline V lookup: CDR1 KGHDR, CDR2 SFDVKD. The ends were cut back, 2 bases at V and 2 bases at J, with 11 bases in the middle. For the CDR3, the DNA is TGTGCCACCAGTGATTCCGGGCTGGGAAACACCGGGGAGCTGTTTTTT. Protein product: CATSDSGLGNTGELFF.

This clonotype counts as large (0.1 to 1%). The chain is built from TRBV11-2 and TRBJ2-7; 7 bases map to TRBD2. The V and J ends lost 4 bases and 3 bases, in that order; junction bases with no gene match: 9. Germline CDR1 SGHAT, CDR2 FQNNGV. The CDR3 loop spans 15 amino acids. The CDR3 DNA reads as TGTGCCAGCAGCTCCCCGGGGGGAGGGAGCTACGAGCAGTACTTC. This translates into CASSSPGGGSYEQYF.

The genes are TRBV23-1 and TRBJ2-7; 13 bases line up with TRBD2. Being an ORF, TRBV23-1 has a function that is uncertain. After removal of 0 bases from V and 0 bases from J, the junction contained 2 bases not matched to a gene. The CDR3 consists of 17 residues. DNA for the CDR3: TGCGCCAGCAGTCAATCCAGGACTAGCGGGAGCTCCTACGAGCAGTACGTC. Its translation: CASSQSRTSGSSYEQYV.

Concerning this clonotype itself: A far larger clone differs by one base, so this is likely a read error. V usage is TRBV7-2 and J usage is TRBJ1-6; D is unresolved. The last part of the DNA fits TRBJ1-1 better; the J call may be wrong. Germline V gene lookup returns CDR1 SGHTA and CDR2 FQGNSA. The CDR3 has 11 residues. The CDR3 region has the DNA TGTGCCAACAGCTTTAAGACTGAAGCTTTCTTT. Protein: CANSFKTEAFF.